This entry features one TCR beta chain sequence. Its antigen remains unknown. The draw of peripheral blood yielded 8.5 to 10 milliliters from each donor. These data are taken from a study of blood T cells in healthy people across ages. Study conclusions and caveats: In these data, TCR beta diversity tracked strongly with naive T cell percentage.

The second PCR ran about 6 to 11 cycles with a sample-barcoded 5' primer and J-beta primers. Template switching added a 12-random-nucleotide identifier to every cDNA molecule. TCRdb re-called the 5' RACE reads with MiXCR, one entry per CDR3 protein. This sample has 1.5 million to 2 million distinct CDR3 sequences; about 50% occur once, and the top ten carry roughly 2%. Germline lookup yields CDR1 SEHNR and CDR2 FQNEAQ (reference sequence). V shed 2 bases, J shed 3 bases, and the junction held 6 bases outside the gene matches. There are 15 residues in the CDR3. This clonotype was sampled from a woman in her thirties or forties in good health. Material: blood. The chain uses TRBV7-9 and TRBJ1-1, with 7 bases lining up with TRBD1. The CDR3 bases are TGTGCCAGCAGCTTAACAGGGGCAGGGGACACTGAAGCTTTCTTT. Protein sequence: CASSLTGAGDTEAFF.